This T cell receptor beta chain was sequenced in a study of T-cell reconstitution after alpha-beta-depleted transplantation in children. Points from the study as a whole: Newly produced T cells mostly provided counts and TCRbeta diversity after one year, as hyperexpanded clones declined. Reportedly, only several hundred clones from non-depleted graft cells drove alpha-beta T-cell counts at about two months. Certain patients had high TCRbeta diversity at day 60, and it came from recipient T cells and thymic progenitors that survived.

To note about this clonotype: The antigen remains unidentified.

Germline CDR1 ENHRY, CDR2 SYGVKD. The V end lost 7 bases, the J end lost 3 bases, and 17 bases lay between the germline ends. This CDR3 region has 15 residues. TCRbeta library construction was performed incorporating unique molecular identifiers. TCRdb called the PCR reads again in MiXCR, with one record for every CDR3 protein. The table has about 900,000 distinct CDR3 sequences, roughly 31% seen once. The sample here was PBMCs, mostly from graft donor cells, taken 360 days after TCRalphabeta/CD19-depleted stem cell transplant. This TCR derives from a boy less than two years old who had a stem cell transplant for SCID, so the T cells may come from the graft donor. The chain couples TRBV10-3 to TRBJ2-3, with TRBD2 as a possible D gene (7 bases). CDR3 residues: CAITPEGGPTDTQYF. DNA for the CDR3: TGTGCCATCACCCCAGAGGGGGGGCCTACAGATACGCAGTATTTT.